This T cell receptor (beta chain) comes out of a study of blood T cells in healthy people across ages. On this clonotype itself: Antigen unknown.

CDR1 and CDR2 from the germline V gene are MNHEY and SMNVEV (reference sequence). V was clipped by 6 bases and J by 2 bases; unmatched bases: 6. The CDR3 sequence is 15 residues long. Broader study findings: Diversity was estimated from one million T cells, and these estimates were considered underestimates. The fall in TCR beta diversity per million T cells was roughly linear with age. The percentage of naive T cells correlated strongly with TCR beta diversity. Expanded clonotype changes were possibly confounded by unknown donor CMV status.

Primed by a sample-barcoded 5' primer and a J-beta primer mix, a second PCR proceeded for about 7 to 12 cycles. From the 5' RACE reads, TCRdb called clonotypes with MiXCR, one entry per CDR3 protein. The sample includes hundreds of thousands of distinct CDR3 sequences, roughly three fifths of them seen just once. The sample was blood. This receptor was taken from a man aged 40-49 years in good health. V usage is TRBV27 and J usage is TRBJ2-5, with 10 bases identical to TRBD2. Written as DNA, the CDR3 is TGTGCCAGCAGGCCGGGACTAGCGCCTCAAGAGACCCAGTACTTC. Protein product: CASRPGLAPQETQYF.